This TCR beta chain was observed in a study of blood T cell repertoires in COVID-19. Study-level information: Sites across the United States, Italy and Spain contributed samples from acute and convalescent COVID-19.

V lost 4 bases to trimming and J lost 10 bases, with 12 bases between them. The germline V gene has CDR1 SGDLS and CDR2 YYNGEE. The CDR3 is made up of 12 amino acids. Under the authors' procedure: Amplified reference gene primers provided the basis for estimating nucleated cell counts. Clones were sequenced by immunoSEQ multiplex PCR, and TCRdb holds only the in-frame ones, with some missing. The V and J calls and clone size come from that table; D and trimming were worked out from the DNA. This sample has 40,000 to 45,000 clones, with around nine tenths found just once. Specimen: peripheral blood. The genes are TRBV9 and TRBJ2-1; D might be TRBD2 (5 bases). The receptor comes from a man between 60 and 75 years old with acute or convalescent COVID-19. The CDR3 reads CASSQLEIEQFF. The CDR3 DNA follows: TGTGCCAGCAGCCAACTAGAGATAGAGCAGTTCTTC.